The clone carrying this T cell receptor (beta chain) was seen just once. Its antigen is undetermined. The CDR3 runs to 13 residues. Germline V gene lookup returns CDR1 SGHNT and CDR2 YENEEA. The ends lost 5 bases at V and 5 bases at J; junction bases unmatched: 5. The sample originates from a study of beta chain features in type 1 diabetes. Study-wide findings and caveats: TCRB CDR3s were moderately but significantly shorter in Type 1 diabetes patients in all four CD4+ subsets.

The investigators reverse transcribed all of the isolated RNA, so they sequenced expressed TCRB transcripts. Measured with immunoSEQ multiplex PCR; TCRdb has only the in-frame clones, and not every one. This sample has 240,000 or so clones; 11% to 15% occur once, and the top ten carry roughly 0.019%. The specimen was naive CD4+ T cells from blood. The rearrangement uses TRBV11-3 and TRBJ2-5; 7 positions agree with TRBD1. This receptor was obtained from a man younger than 45 with type 1 diabetes. The CDR3 here is CASSPDRRETQYF. CDR3 sequence (DNA): TGTGCCAGCAGCCCGGACAGGCGGGAGACCCAGTACTTC.